This TCR beta chain is from a study of lymphopenia after photon versus proton radiotherapy. Overall study findings and caveats: Post-nadir diversity loss with photons came from oligoclonal expansion, particularly CD8+ Temra cells.

Data came from immunoSEQ multiplex PCR; TCRdb stores just in-frame clones and leaves some out. The table shows tens of thousands of clones, with 89% occurring only once. With regard to this clone: The antigen is unknown.

The ends were cut back, 2 bases at V and 7 bases at J, with 15 bases in the middle. Germline V gene lookup returns CDR1 LNHDA and CDR2 SQIVND (reference sequence). CDR3 size: 15 residues. The sequences come from peripheral blood, collected from a patient treated with proton-based radiotherapy. This chain joins TRBV19 and TRBJ2-4; D may be TRBD1 or TRBD2 (5 bases each). The TCR was taken from a woman between 65 and 79 years old with pancreatic cancer. Some clones in this sample may be carry-over from other donors' samples. In DNA form, the CDR3 reads TGTGCCAGTAGTATACTGGGGGTCACAAATAACATTCAGTACTTC. Its protein is CASSILGVTNNIQYF.